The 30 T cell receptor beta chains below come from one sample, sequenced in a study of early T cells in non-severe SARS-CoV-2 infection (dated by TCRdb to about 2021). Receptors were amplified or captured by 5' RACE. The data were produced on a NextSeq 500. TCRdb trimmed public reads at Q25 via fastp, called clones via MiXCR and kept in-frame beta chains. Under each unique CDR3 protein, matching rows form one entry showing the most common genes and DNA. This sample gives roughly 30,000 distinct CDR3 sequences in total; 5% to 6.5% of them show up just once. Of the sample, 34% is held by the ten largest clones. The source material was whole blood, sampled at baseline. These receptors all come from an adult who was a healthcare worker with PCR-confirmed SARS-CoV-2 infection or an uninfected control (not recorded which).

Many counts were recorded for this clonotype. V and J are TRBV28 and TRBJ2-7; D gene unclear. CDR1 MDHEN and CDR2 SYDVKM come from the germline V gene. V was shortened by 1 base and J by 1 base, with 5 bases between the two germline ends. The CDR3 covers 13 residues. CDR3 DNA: TGTGCCAGCAGTTTATTCCCATCCTACGAGCAGTACTTC. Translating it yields CASSLFPSYEQYF.

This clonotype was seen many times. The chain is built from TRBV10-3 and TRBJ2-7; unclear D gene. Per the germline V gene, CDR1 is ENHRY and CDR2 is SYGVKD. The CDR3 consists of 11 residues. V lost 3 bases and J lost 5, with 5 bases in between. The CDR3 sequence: CAISERNEQYF. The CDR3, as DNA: TGTGCCATCAGTGAACGGAACGAGCAGTACTTC.

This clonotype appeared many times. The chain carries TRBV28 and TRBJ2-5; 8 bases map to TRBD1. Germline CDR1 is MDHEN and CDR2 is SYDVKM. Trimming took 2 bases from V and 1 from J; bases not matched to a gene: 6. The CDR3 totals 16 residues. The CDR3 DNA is TGTGCCAGCAGTTTAGAGTTACAGGGGGTCCAAGAGACCCAGTACTTC. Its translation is CASSLELQGVQETQYF.

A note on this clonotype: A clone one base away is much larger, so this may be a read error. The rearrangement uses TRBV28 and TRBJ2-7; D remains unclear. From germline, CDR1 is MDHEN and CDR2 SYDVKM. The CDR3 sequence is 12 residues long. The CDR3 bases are TGTGCCAGCATGATCTCCACCTACGAGCAGTGCTTC. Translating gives CASMISTYEQCF. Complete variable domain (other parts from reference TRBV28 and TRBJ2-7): DVKVTQSSRYLVKRTGEKVFLECVQDMDHENMFWYRQDPGLGLRLIYFSYDVKMKEKGDIPEGYSVSREKKERFSLILESASTNQTSMYLCASMISTYEQCFGPGTRLTVT.

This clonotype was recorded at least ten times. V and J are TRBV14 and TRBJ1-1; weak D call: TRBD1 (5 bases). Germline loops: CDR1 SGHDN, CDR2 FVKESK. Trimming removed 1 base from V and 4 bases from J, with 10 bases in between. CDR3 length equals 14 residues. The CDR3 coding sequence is TGTGCCAGCAGCCAAGTAGCTGGGGGCACTGAAGCTTTCTTT. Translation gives CASSQVAGGTEAFF.

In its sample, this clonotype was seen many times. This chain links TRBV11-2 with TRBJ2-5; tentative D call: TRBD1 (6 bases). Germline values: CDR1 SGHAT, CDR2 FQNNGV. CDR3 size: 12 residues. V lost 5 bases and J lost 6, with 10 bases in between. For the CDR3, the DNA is TGTGCCAGCAGCCAACAGGGTCAGACCCAGTACTTC. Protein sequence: CASSQQGQTQYF.

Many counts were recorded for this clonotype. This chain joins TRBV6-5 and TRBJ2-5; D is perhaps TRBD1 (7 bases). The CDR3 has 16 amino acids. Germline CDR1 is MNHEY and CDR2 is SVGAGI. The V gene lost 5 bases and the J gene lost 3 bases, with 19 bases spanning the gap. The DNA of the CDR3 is TGTGCCAGCAGTCCCCGGACAGGAGGGCGTAAAGAGACCCAGTACTTC. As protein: CASSPRTGGRKETQYF.

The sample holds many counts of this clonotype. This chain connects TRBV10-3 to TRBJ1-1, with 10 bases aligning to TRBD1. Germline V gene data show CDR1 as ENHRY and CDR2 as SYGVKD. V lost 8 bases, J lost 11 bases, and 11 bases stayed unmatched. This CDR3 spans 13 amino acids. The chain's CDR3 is CAIERDRGRGAFF. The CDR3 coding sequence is TGTGCCATCGAGCGTGACAGGGGGCGCGGGGCTTTCTTT.

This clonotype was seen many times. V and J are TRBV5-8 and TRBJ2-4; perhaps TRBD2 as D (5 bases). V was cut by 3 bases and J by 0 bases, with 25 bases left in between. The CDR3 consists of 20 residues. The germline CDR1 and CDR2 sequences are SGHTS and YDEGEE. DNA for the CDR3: TGTGCCAGCAGCTATCCCTTGCGGGCCGGCACGATACTAGCCAAAAACATTCAGTACTTC. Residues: CASSYPLRAGTILAKNIQYF.

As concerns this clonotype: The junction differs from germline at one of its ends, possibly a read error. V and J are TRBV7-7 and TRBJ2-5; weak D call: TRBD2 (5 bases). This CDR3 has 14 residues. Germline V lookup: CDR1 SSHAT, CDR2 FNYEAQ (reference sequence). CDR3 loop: CASSLSGKQETQYF. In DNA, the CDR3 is TGTGCTAGCAGCTTATCGGGGAAACAAGAGACCCAGTACTTC.

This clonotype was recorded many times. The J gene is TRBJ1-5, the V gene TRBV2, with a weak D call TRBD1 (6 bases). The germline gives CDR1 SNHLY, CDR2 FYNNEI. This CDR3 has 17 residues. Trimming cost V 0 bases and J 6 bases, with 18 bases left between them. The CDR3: CASSEALPGATGQPQHF. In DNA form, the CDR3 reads TGTGCCAGCAGTGAAGCGCTTCCAGGGGCTACGGGTCAGCCCCAGCATTTT. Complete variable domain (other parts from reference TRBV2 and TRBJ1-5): EPEVTQTPSHQVTQMGQEVILRCVPISNHLYFYWYRQILGQKVEFLVSFYNNEISEKSEIFDDQFSVERPDGSNFTLKIRSTKLEDSAMYFCASSEALPGATGQPQHFGDGTRLSIL.

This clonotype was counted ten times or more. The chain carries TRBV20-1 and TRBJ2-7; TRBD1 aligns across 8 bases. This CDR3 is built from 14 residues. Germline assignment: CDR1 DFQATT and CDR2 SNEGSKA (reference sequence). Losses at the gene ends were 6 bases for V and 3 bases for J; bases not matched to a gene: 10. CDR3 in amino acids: CSALPGQAGYEQYF. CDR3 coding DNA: TGCAGTGCCCTTCCGGGACAGGCTGGCTACGAGCAGTACTTC.

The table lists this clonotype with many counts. The CDR3 sequence is CASSLSGSQYNEQFF. The CDR3 DNA sequence: TGCGCCAGCAGCTTGTCCGGGAGCCAATACAATGAGCAGTTCTTC. The chain employs TRBV5-1 and TRBJ2-1, with a weak D call TRBD2 (6 bases). In germline, CDR1 is SGHRS, CDR2 YFSETQ. Between the trimmed V and J ends, which lost 1 base and 4 bases, there was a span of 12 bases. This CDR3 contains 15 residues.

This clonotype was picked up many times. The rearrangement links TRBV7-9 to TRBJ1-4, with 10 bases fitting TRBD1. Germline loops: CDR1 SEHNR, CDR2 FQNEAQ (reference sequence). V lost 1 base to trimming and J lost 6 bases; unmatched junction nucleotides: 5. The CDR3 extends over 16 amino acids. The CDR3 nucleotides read TGTGCCAGCAGCTTAGGACAGGGGGCGGTTGATGAAAAACTGTTTTTT. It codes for CASSLGQGAVDEKLFF.

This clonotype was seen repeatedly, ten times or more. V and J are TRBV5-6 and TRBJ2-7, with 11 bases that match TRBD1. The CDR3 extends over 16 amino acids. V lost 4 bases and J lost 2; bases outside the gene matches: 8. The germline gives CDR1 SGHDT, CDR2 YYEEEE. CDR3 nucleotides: TGTGCCAGCAGCCAACTGGGGACAGGGGGGACCTACGAGCAGTACTTC. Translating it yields CASSQLGTGGTYEQYF.

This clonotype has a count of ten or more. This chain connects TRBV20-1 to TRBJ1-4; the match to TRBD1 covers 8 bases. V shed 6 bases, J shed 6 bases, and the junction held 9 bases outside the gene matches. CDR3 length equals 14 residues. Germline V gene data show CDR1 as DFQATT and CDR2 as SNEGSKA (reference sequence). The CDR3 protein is CSAEPETGDEKLFF. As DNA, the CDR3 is TGCAGTGCGGAGCCCGAGACAGGGGATGAAAAACTGTTTTTT.

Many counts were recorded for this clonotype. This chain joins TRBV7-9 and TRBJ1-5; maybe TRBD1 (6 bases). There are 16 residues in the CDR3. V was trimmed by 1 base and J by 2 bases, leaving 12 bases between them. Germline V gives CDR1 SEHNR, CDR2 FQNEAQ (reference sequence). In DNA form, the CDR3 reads TGTGCCAGCAGCTTAGATGGCAGGGGTGGCAATCAGCCCCAGCATTTT. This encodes CASSLDGRGGNQPQHF. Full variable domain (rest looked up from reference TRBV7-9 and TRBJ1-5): DTGVSQNPRHKITKRGQNVTFRCDPISEHNRLYWYRQTLGQGPEFLTYFQNEAQLEKSRLLSDRFSAERPKGSFSTLEIQRTEQGDSAMYLCASSLDGRGGNQPQHFGDGTRLSIL.

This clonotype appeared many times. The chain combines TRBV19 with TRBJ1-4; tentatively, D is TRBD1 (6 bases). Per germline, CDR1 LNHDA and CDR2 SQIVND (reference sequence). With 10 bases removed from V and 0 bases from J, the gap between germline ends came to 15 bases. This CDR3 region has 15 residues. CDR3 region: CATRGGDATNEKLFF. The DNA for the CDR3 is TGTGCCACAAGGGGGGGAGACGCAACTAATGAAAAACTGTTTTTT.

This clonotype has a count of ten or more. This CDR3 reads CASSLKVSGMDTGELFF. Written as DNA, the CDR3 is TGTGCCAGCAGCCTCAAGGTATCAGGGATGGACACCGGGGAGCTGTTTTTT. The chain is built from TRBV3-1 and TRBJ2-2, with D perhaps matching TRBD1 (5 bases). The CDR3 sequence is 17 residues long. Trimming removed 4 bases from V and 3 bases from J, with 18 bases in between. Germline V gene sequence: CDR1 LGHDT, CDR2 YNNKEL (reference sequence).

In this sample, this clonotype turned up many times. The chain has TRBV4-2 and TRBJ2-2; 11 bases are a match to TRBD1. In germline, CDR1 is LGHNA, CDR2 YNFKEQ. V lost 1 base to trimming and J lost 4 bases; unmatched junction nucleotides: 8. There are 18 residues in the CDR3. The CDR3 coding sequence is TGTGCCAGCAGCCAAGCCCCCACGGGACAGGGGGTCACCGGGGAGCTGTTTTTT. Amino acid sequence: CASSQAPTGQGVTGELFF.

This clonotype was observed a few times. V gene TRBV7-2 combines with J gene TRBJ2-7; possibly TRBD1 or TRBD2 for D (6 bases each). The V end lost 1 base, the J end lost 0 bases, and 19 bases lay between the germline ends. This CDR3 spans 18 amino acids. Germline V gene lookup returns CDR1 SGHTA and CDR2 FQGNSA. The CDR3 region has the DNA TGTGCCAGCAGCTTAGGCGTCGGGGGCGGAGGGAGCTCCTACGAGCAGTACTTC. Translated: CASSLGVGGGGSSYEQYF.

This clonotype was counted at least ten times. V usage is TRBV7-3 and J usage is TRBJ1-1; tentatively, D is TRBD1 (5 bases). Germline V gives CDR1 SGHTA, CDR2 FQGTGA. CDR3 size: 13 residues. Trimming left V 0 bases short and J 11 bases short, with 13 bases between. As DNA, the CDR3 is TGTGCCAGCAGCTTAACCCAGGGCGGTGCGGCTTTCTTT. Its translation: CASSLTQGGAAFF.

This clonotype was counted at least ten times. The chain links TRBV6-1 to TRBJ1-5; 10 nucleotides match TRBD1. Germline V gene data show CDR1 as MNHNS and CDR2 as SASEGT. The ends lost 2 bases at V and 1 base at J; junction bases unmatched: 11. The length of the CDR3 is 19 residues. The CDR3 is CASSERKGQGTLSNQPQHF. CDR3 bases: TGTGCCAGCAGTGAAAGGAAGGGACAGGGGACTTTGAGCAATCAGCCCCAGCATTTT.

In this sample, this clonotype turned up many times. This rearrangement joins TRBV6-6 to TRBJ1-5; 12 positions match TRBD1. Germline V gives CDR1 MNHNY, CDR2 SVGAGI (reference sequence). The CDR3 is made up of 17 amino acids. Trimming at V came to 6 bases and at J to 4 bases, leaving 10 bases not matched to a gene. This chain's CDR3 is CASSPGQGAGRNQPQHF. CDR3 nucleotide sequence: TGTGCCAGCAGCCCGGGACAGGGGGCAGGGCGGAATCAGCCCCAGCATTTT.

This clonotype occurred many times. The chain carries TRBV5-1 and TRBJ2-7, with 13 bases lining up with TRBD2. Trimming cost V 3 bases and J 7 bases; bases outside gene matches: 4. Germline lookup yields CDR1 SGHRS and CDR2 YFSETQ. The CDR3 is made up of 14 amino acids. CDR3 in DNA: TGCGCCAGCAGCTGGACTAGCGGGAGTACGGAGCAGTACTTC. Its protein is CASSWTSGSTEQYF.

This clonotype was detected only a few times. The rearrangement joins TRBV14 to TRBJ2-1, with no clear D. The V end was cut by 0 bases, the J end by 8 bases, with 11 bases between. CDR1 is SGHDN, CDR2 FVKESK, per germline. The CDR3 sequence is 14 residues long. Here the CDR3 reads CASSQDWQADEQFF. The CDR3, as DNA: TGTGCCAGCAGCCAAGATTGGCAGGCGGATGAGCAGTTCTTC.

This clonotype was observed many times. The CDR3, as DNA: TGTGCCAGCAGCTCAGGGACTAGCGGGATAGTAGAGACCCAGTACTTC. This sequence encodes CASSSGTSGIVETQYF. V usage is TRBV11-2 and J usage is TRBJ2-5, with 13 bases fitting TRBD2. There are 16 residues in the CDR3. The junction had 6 bases not matched to a gene; V was cut back by 4 bases and J by 4 bases. Germline CDR1 reads SGHAT; CDR2 reads FQNNGV.

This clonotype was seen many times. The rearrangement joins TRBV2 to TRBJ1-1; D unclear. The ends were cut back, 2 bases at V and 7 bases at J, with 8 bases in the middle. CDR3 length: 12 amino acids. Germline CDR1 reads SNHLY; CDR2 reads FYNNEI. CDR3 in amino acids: CASSESGGEAFF. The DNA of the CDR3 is TGTGCCAGCAGTGAATCTGGTGGTGAAGCTTTCTTT.

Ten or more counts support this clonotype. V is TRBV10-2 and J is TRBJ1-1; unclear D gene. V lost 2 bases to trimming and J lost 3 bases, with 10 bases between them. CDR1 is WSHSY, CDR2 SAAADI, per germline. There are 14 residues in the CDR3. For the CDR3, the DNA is TGCGCCAGCAGTGAGGGCAGCATGGACACTGAAGCTTTCTTT. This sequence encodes CASSEGSMDTEAFF.

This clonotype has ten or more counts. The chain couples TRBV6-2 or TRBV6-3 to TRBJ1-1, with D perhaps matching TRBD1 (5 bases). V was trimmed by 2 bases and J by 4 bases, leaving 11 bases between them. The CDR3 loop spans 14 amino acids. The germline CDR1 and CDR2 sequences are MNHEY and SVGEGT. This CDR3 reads CASSYGAVGTEAFF. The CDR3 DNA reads TGTGCCAGCAGTTACGGGGCTGTGGGCACTGAAGCTTTCTTT.